This T cell receptor beta chain comes out of a study of regulatory T cells in long-lasting Graves disease. Study-wide results and limits: With persistent disease, TRBV28, TRBJ1-2 and TRBJ2-5 were the favored segments. The analysis examined peripheral blood only and excluded thyroid tissue. More public clonotypes were shared by persistent patients (approximately 3,000) than by new patients (approximately 990).

This clonotype was seen many times. The antigen is undetermined. Described time point: newly diagnosed GD, antithyroid drugs for less than 3 months. The TCR library used RNA extracted from PBMCs. Arm-PCR of CDR3 regions and iRepertoire HTBI primers were used to build TCR beta libraries. Using its own MiXCR run on the multiplex PCR reads, TCRdb lists one record per CDR3 protein. The table lists some 340,000 distinct CDR3 sequences, roughly 10% of them singletons. Germline V gives CDR1 PRHDT, CDR2 FYEKMQ (reference sequence). The CDR3 has 15 amino acids. V was pared by 5 bases and J by 4 bases, with 6 bases of the junction left unmatched. In addition, the sample was reused for a study of T cells in Graves' hyperthyroidism and ophthalmopathy. From that second work: Progression to ophthalmopathy was predicted a median of roughly 6.5 months early.

The sequencing here drew on peripheral blood mononuclear cells (PBMCs), taken at new diagnosis, from a patient treated with antithyroid drugs. The receptor was isolated from a woman between 18 and 29 years old with Graves disease. The V gene is TRBV13, the J gene TRBJ2-7, with 12 bases fitting TRBD2. The CDR3, as DNA: TGTGCCAGCAGCCCATCGACTAGCGGGAGATACGAGCAGTACTTC. The encoded protein is CASSPSTSGRYEQYF. The entire variable domain, with the rest obtained from reference TRBV13 and TRBJ2-7, is as follows: AAGVIQSPRHLIKEKRETATLKCYPIPRHDTVYWYQQGPGQDPQFLISFYEKMQSDKGSIPDRFSAQQFSDYHSELNMSSLELGDSALYFCASSPSTSGRYEQYFGPGTRLTVT.